The clone carrying this T cell receptor beta chain was detected many times. This sample was taken from a study of T-cell reconstitution after alpha-beta-depleted transplantation in children. During its preparation, the TCRbeta library received unique molecular identifiers. TCRdb called the PCR reads again in MiXCR, with one record for every CDR3 protein. Altogether 100,000 to 120,000 distinct CDR3 sequences are present, under 13% being singletons, with the ten largest covering over 8%. Germline V gene sequence: CDR1 SGHTA, CDR2 FQGNSA. The ends were cut back, 4 bases at V and 9 bases at J, with 16 bases in the middle. The CDR3 contains 14 residues.

The sequence derives from a human donor who donated a stem cell graft to a child with acute lymphoblastic leukemia. The specimen comprised PBMCs from the stem cell graft donor, sampled from the stem cell graft. V gene TRBV7-2 combines with J gene TRBJ1-5; unclear D gene. In DNA, the CDR3 is TGTGCCAGCAGCTCCCTAGGGCCCCTCGCGCCCCAGCATTTT. Translated: CASSSLGPLAPQHF.